The clone carrying this T cell receptor (beta chain) was counted many times. Its antigen is not identified. The CDR3 loop spans 15 amino acids. V dropped 2 bases and J dropped 2 bases, with 7 bases sitting between them. The V gene's germline CDR1 is SGHTA and CDR2 FQGNSA. Researchers built TCR beta libraries using quantitative 5'-RACE with molecular barcodes. TCRdb recomputed calls from the 5' RACE reads with MiXCR, one row per CDR3 protein. Here the sample spans approximately 260,000 distinct CDR3 sequences, 8% to 9.5% being singletons. The sample is drawn from a study of CD8 T cells in ankylosing spondylitis. The study, taken as a whole, reports: Reportedly, matched ankylosing spondylitis synovial fluid was significantly enriched for disease-linked clones. Earlier literature documents some of the motif variants in reactive arthritis synovial fluid and blood.

The sample comprised blood, either unsorted or a sorted T cell fraction (not recorded which). The TCR sequence derives from a male donor with ankylosing spondylitis or in good health (not recorded which). This chain uses TRBV7-2 with TRBJ1-6; D is unresolved. DNA of the CDR3: TGTGCCAGCAGCTTAATCAGCGCCTATAATTCACCCCTCCACTTT. This translates into CASSLISAYNSPLHF.